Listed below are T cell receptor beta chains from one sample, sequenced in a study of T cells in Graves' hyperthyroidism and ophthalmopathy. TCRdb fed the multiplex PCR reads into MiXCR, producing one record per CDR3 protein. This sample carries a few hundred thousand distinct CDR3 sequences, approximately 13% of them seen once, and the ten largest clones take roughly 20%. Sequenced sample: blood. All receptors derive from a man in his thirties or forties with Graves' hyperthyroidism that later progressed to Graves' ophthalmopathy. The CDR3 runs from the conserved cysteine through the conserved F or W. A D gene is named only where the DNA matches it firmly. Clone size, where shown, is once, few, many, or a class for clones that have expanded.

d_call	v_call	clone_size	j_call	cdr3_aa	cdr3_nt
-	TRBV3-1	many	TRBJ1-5	CASSQAGGYSNQPQHF	TGTGCCAGCAGCCAAGCCGGCGGTTATAGCAATCAGCCCCAGCATTTT
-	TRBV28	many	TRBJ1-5	CASTDSLGKPQHF	TGTGCCAGCACAGACAGTTTAGGAAAGCCCCAGCATTTT
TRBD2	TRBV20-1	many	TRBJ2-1	CSAGKRGYNEQFF	TGCAGTGCTGGAAAGCGGGGGTACAATGAGCAGTTCTTC
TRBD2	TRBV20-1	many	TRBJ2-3	CSALSSSGTTDTQYF	TGCAGTGCTCTATCATCTAGCGGGACCACAGATACGCAGTATTTT
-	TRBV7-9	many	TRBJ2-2	CASSSPSGQDTGELFF	TGTGCCAGCAGCTCCCCATCGGGACAAGATACCGGGGAGCTGTTTTTT
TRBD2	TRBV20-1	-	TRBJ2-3	CSAQRGLLDTQYF	TGCAGTGCTCAGCGGGGCCTATTAGATACGCAGTATTTT
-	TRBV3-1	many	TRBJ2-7	CASSHRGPSEEQYF	TGTGCCAGCAGCCATCGGGGGCCGTCGGAAGAGCAGTACTTC
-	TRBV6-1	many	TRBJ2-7	CASRDSPYEQYF	TGTGCCAGCAGGGACAGCCCCTACGAGCAGTACTTC
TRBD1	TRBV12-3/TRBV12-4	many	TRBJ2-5	CASRRTGQETQYF	TGTGCCAGCAGACGGACAGGGCAAGAGACCCAGTACTTC
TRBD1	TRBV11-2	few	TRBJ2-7	CASSSDRGSRYF	TGTGCCAGCAGCTCAGACAGGGGCTCGCGGTACTTC
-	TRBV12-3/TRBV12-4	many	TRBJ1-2	CASLQVNYGYTF	TGTGCCAGCCTACAGGTCAACTATGGCTACACCTTC
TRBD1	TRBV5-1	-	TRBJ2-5	CASSWGQGGAETQYF	TGCGCCAGCAGCTGGGGACAGGGTGGAGCAGAGACCCAGTACTTC
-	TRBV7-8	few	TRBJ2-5	CASSPDLWYQETQYF	TGTGCCAGCAGCCCCGATTTGTGGTACCAAGAGACCCAGTACTTC
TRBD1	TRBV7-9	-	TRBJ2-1	CASSFPDRGPYNEQFF	TGTGCCAGCAGCTTTCCGGACAGGGGGCCCTACAATGAGCAGTTCTTC
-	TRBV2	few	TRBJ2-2	CASSGVQTGELFF	TGTGCCAGCAGTGGGGTGCAGACCGGGGAGCTGTTTTTT
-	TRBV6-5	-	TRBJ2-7	CASSYSRTASEQYF	TGTGCCAGCAGTTACTCGAGGACCGCCTCCGAGCAGTACTTC
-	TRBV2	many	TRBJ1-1	CASSTFTEAFF	TGTGCCAGCAGTACTTTCACTGAAGCTTTCTTT
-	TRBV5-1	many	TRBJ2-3	CASSLAGDDTQYF	TGCGCCAGCAGCTTGGCCGGGGATGATACGCAGTATTTT
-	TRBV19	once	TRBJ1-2	CASSDRNYGYTF	TGTGCCAGTTCGGACCGTAACTATGGCTACACCTTC
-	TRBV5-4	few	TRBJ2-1	CASSISREQFF	TGTGCCAGCAGCATTAGCCGGGAGCAGTTCTTC
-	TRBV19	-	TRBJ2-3	CASSIGPGITDTQYF	TGTGCCAGTAGTATAGGTCCGGGGATAACAGATACGCAGTATTTT
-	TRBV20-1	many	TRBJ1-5	CSATDRNQPQHF	TGCAGTGCTACCGACAGGAATCAGCCCCAGCATTTT
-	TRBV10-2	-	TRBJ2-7	CASSELNSRYEQYF	TGCGCCAGCAGTGAACTGAACAGCCGCTACGAGCAGTACTTC
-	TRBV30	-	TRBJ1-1	CAWSVWQGREAFF	TGTGCCTGGAGTGTATGGCAGGGACGTGAAGCTTTCTTT
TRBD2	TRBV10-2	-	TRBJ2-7	CASTVAGGEEQYF	TGCGCCAGCACTGTAGCGGGGGGAGAAGAGCAGTACTTC
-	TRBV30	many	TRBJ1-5	CAWSGDSNQPQHF	TGTGCCTGGAGTGGAGACAGTAATCAGCCCCAGCATTTT
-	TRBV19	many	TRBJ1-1	CASSIAVGMNTEAFF	TGTGCCAGTAGTATAGCAGTGGGGATGAACACTGAAGCTTTCTTT
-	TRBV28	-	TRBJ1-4	CASSHYEKLFF	TGTGCCAGCAGTCACTATGAAAAACTGTTTTTT
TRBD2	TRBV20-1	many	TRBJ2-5	CSARDPEGLAGHFQETQYF	TGCAGTGCTAGAGATCCTGAGGGACTAGCGGGGCATTTCCAAGAGACCCAGTACTTC
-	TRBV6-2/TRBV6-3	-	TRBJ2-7	CASVQDLSYEQYF	TGTGCCAGCGTTCAGGACCTCTCCTACGAGCAGTACTTC
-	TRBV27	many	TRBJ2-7	CASSLQYNYEQYF	TGTGCCAGCAGTCTACAATATAACTACGAGCAGTACTTC